This note documents a single T cell receptor (beta chain) sequence. The data originate from a study of preoperative IRX-2 immunotherapy in early breast cancer. Treatment in this sample: preoperative locoregional IRX-2 cytokine immunotherapy. This phase Ib study tested locoregional IRX-2 cytokine immunotherapy given before surgery. Produced via immunoSEQ multiplex PCR; TCRdb's table is partial and in-frame only. The table records fewer than 40,000 clones, 89% of them present only once. The CDR3 covers 17 residues. Germline V gene sequence: CDR1 SSHAT, CDR2 FNYEAQ (reference sequence). Trimming took 5 bases from V and 3 from J, leaving 22 bases between them.

The chain combines TRBV7-7 with TRBJ1-1; a possible D gene is TRBD1 (5 bases). Sequences were derived from tumor tissue, sampled after IRX-2 immunotherapy. The receptor was isolated from a human donor with breast cancer. This CDR3 reads CASSPRAGRGGDTEAFF. The CDR3 bases are TGTGCCAGCAGCCCTCGAGCAGGGAGGGGCGGAGACACTGAAGCTTTCTTT.